The present TCR beta chain was sequenced within a study of blood T cell repertoires in COVID-19. Study as a whole: Sites across the United States, Italy and Spain contributed samples from acute and convalescent COVID-19. PBMCs, B-cell-depleted T cells, or T cells were the source of the cDNA or gDNA that made up the material.

The CDR3 covers 13 residues. Per germline, CDR1 MGHDK and CDR2 SYGVNS. Original processing methods: Estimation of nucleated cell counts was performed using reference gene primer amplification. Profiled with immunoSEQ multiplex PCR; TCRdb holds only in-frame clones, not every one. V, J and clone size derive from that table, while D and trimming were established from the DNA sequence. Of about 60,000 clones listed, about 88% are singletons. The chain joins TRBV25-1 to TRBJ1-2; unclear D gene. The TCR sequence derives from a man aged 70 or older with acute or convalescent COVID-19. The sequencing sample was made of peripheral blood. CDR3 region: CASRMGARNGYTF. The CDR3 coding sequence is TGTGCGTCCAGGATGGGAGCGAGGAATGGCTACACCTTC.